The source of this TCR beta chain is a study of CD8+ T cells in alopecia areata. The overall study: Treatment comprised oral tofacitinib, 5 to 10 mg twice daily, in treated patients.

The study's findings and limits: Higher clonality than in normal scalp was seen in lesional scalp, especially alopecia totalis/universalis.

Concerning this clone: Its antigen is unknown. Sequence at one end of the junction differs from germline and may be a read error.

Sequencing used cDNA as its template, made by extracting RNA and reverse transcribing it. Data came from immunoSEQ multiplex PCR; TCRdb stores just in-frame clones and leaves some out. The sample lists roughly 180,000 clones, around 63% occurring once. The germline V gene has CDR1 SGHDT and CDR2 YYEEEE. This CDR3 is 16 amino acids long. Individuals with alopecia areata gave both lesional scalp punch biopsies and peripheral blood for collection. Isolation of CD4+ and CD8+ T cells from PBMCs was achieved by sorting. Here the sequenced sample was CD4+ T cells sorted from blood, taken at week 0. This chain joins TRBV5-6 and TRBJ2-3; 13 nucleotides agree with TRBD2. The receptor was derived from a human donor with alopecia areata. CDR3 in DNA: TGTGCCAGCAGCGGAGGACGACTAGCGGGGGGCCTTTTTGCTCAATTT. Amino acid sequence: CASSGGRLAGGLFAQF. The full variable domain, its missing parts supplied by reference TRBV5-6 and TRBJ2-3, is DAGVTQSPTHLIKTRGQQVTLRCSPKSGHDTVSWYQQALGQGPQFIFQYYEEEERQRGNFPDRFSGHQFPNYSSELNVNALLLGDSALYLCASSGGRLAGGLFAQFGPGTRLTVL.